Below, 4 T cell receptor beta chains from the same sample are listed, as sequenced in a study of CD8 T cells in Susac syndrome (dated by TCRdb to between 2017 and 2020). Library method: the immunoSEQ multiplex PCR assay. RNA was extracted using the RNeasy kit, and about 0.45 to 1 ug of the RNA was reverse transcribed with random hexamers. The public reads were run again by TCRdb, first through fastp at Q25 and then through MiXCR, and only productive beta chains were kept. Entries are consolidated by CDR3 protein sequence, retaining the most common genes and DNA. Here the sample has 130,000 to 150,000 distinct CDR3 sequences; approximately 94% occur a single time. The top ten hold roughly 0.083% of the sample. Sequences were obtained from CD4+ T cells from PBMCs. The receptor set was obtained from a human donor in good health.

The chain joins TRBV2 to TRBJ2-6; 9 bases fit TRBD2. The CDR3 runs 18 residues. CDR1 and CDR2 (germline): SNHLY, FYNNEI. The V gene end was trimmed by 11 bases and the J gene end by 0 bases; junction bases not matched to a gene: 14. CDR3 loop: CAVQARSGGSSGANVLTF. CDR3 DNA: TGTGCCGTCCAGGCCCGTAGCGGGGGAAGCTCTGGGGCCAACGTCCTGACTTTC.

The CDR3 spells CSARNRASGANVLTF. CDR3 nucleotide sequence: TGCAGTGCTAGGAACAGGGCGTCTGGGGCCAACGTCCTGACTTTC. This sequence joins TRBV20-1 and TRBJ2-6, with a tentative D call TRBD1 (6 bases). With 3 bases removed from V and 1 base from J, the gap between germline ends came to 10 bases. The CDR3 runs 15 residues. Germline lookup yields CDR1 DFQATT and CDR2 SNEGSKA (reference sequence).

The chain has TRBV30 and TRBJ1-4; no definite D call. The germline V and J ends were trimmed by 1 base and 5 bases, with 8 bases remaining between them. This CDR3 region has 13 residues. Germline V gene lookup returns CDR1 GTSNPN and CDR2 SVGIG (reference sequence). The CDR3 region is CAWSGTGNEKLFF. In DNA form, the CDR3 reads TGTGCCTGGAGTGGGACGGGAAATGAAAAACTGTTTTTT.

DNA of the CDR3: TGCAGTGCTAGGAGGGACAGAGAGACCCAGTACTTC. Protein sequence: CSARRDRETQYF. The chain uses TRBV20-1 and TRBJ2-5, with 7 bases that match TRBD1. V gave up 3 bases and J gave up 4 bases; unmatched junction bases: 2. The CDR3 has 12 amino acids. Germline V CDR1 and CDR2: DFQATT, SNEGSKA (reference sequence).